The 21 T cell receptor beta chains given below trace back to one sample, sequenced in a study of T cells in Graves' hyperthyroidism and ophthalmopathy. TCR beta CDR3 sequences were amplified from RNA transcripts. RT-PCR in the first round (using the HTBI primer set) targeted the TCR CDR3. TCRdb recomputed calls from the multiplex PCR reads with MiXCR, one row per CDR3 protein. The sample contains 650,000 to 800,000 distinct CDR3 sequences, about 45% of which appear only once. The specimen was peripheral blood or thyroid tissue (not recorded which). These receptors were collected from an adult man with Graves' disease, either hyperthyroidism or ophthalmopathy (not recorded which).

CDR3 in amino acids: CSAIVGLDPYEQYF. CDR3 DNA: TGCAGTGCTATAGTAGGGCTTGACCCCTACGAGCAGTACTTC. The chain links TRBV20-1 to TRBJ2-7, with D uncertain. The V end was cut by 4 bases, the J end by 2 bases, with 15 bases between. The CDR3 is 14 residues long. The germline gives CDR1 DFQATT, CDR2 SNEGSKA (reference sequence).

The V gene is TRBV12-3 or TRBV12-4, the J gene TRBJ1-5, with D unresolved. Trimming pared 7 bases from V and 0 bases from J, leaving 13 bases between. The length of the CDR3 is 15 residues. CDR3 coding DNA: TGTGCCAGCAAGCAGAACCTATATAGCAATCAGCCCCAGCATTTT. Protein: CASKQNLYSNQPQHF.

This clonotype came up a few times. The CDR3 sequence is CAISDSGNQPQHF. CDR3 bases: TGTGCCATCAGTGATTCGGGGAATCAGCCCCAGCATTTT. The J gene is TRBJ1-5, the V gene TRBV10-3; no clear D. V lost 3 bases and J lost 4, with 7 bases in between. Germline V gives CDR1 ENHRY, CDR2 SYGVKD. The CDR3 totals 13 residues.

The table lists this clonotype with many counts. This chain uses TRBV29-1 with TRBJ1-1; D call uncertain. The CDR3 is 14 residues long. V dropped 0 bases and J dropped 3 bases, with 11 bases sitting between them. Looked up from germline, CDR1 is SQVTM and CDR2 is ANQGSEA. For the CDR3, the DNA is TGCAGCGTTGAAGATCCAGGCAGACACACTGAAGCTTTCTTT. Protein product: CSVEDPGRHTEAFF.

The count of this clonotype is one. A much larger clone lies a single base off, so this may be a read error. The chain carries TRBV7-9 and TRBJ1-4, with TRBD1 matching 7 bases. CDR1 and CDR2 from the germline V gene are SEHNR and FQNEAQ (reference sequence). CDR3 length: 15 amino acids. Germline trimming cut 5 bases from V and 5 bases from J; bases unmatched to any gene: 8. CDR3 residues: CASSPNRGQNEKLFF. In nucleotides, the CDR3 is TGTGCCAGCAGCCCCAACAGGGGACAAAATGAAAAACTGTTTTTT. Full variable domain (remainder filled in from reference TRBV7-9 and TRBJ1-4): DTGVSQNPRHKITKRGQNVTFRCDPISEHNRLYWYRQTLGQGPEFLTYFQNEAQLEKSRLLSDRFSAERPKGSFSTLEIQRTEQGDSAMYLCASSPNRGQNEKLFFGSGTQLSVL.

The chain joins TRBV3-1 to TRBJ2-7; 7 positions match TRBD2. Unmatched junction bases numbered 4, after V lost 1 base and J lost 4 bases. Germline loops: CDR1 LGHDT, CDR2 YNNKEL (reference sequence). This CDR3 has 14 amino acids. The CDR3 bases are TGTGCCAGCAGCCAAGTATCGGGGGGATACGAGCAGTACTTC. It translates to CASSQVSGGYEQYF.

This clonotype has only a few counts. The rearrangement links TRBV10-1 to TRBJ2-2, with D tentatively TRBD2 (6 bases). Germline V gene sequence: CDR1 WNHNN, CDR2 SYGVQD (reference sequence). CDR3 length: 18 amino acids. Trimming removed 0 bases at V and 1 base at J, with 15 bases between. CDR3 sequence: CASSESPRLDWNTGELFF. Written as DNA, the CDR3 is TGCGCCAGCAGTGAGTCACCTCGACTAGATTGGAACACCGGGGAGCTGTTTTTT.

The chain uses TRBV20-1 and TRBJ2-5; tentative D call: TRBD2 (5 bases). Germline V gives CDR1 DFQATT, CDR2 SNEGSKA (reference sequence). The CDR3 spans 13 residues. Trimming left V 2 bases short and J 1 base short, with 8 bases between. The CDR3 DNA reads TGCAGTGCTAGAACACTAGTCCAAGAGACCCAGTACTTC. Protein sequence: CSARTLVQETQYF.

The chain joins TRBV20-1 to TRBJ2-7, with 12 bases lining up with TRBD2. The CDR3 covers 15 residues. V was clipped by 2 bases and J by 4 bases; unmatched bases: 6. Per germline, CDR1 DFQATT and CDR2 SNEGSKA (reference sequence). The CDR3 bases are TGCAGTGCTAGATCCCCGACTAGCGGGAGTTACGAGCAGTACTTC. This codes for CSARSPTSGSYEQYF.

The chain couples TRBV20-1 to TRBJ1-6, with D unclear. This CDR3 spans 15 amino acids. Germline loops: CDR1 DFQATT, CDR2 SNEGSKA (reference sequence). The CDR3 DNA reads as TGCCACGCGGGCGGTCCAAGACACTATAATTCACCCCTCCACTTT. Residues: CHAGGPRHYNSPLHF.

The table lists this clonotype with many counts. The chain recombines TRBV2 with TRBJ1-5; D unresolved. CDR3 size: 14 residues. The V gene lost 4 bases and the J gene lost 4 bases, with 11 bases spanning the gap. Germline assignment: CDR1 SNHLY and CDR2 FYNNEI. CDR3: CASSGGLRNQPQHF. CDR3 in DNA: TGTGCCAGCAGTGGAGGGCTTAGGAATCAGCCCCAGCATTTT.

The chain links TRBV29-1 to TRBJ1-4, with 9 bases matching TRBD1. V shed 5 bases, J shed 6 bases, and the junction held 7 bases outside the gene matches. Germline values: CDR1 SQVTM, CDR2 ANQGSEA. The CDR3 runs to 14 residues. The DNA of the CDR3 is TGCAGCGTTACTAAGACAGGGGGTTATGAAAAACTGTTTTTT. Protein sequence: CSVTKTGGYEKLFF.

The rearrangement uses TRBV6-4 and TRBJ2-7, with 10 bases identical to TRBD2. The germline V gene has CDR1 MRHNA and CDR2 SNTAGT. J lost 12 bases, V lost 7 bases, and 6 bases had no gene match. The CDR3 is 11 residues long. Here the CDR3 DNA reads TGTGCCAGCAATGTACTAGCGGGAAGGTACTTC. Amino acids: CASNVLAGRYF.

This clonotype appeared a few times. This chain joins TRBV20-1 and TRBJ1-5; TRBD1 matches 10 bases. Trimming removed 1 base from V and 4 bases from J; junction bases left unmatched: 7. The germline V gene has CDR1 DFQATT and CDR2 SNEGSKA (reference sequence). CDR3 length: 16 residues. DNA of the CDR3: TGCAGTGCTAGAGCGGACAGGGGGTGGATTAATCAGCCCCAGCATTTT. It yields the protein CSARADRGWINQPQHF.

This clonotype was picked up many times. V usage is TRBV13 and J usage is TRBJ1-1; D uncertain. V lost 5 bases, J lost 0 bases, and 13 bases lay in between. Germline CDR1 and CDR2: PRHDT and FYEKMQ (reference sequence). This CDR3 spans 15 amino acids. The CDR3 sequence is CASSPPRSMNTEAFF. The CDR3 bases are TGTGCCAGCAGCCCGCCGCGAAGCATGAACACTGAAGCTTTCTTT.

This clonotype was found many times. The chain employs TRBV10-3 and TRBJ1-1; D is unresolved. Trimming left V 0 bases short and J 1 base short, with 15 bases between. The CDR3 runs 17 residues. From germline, CDR1 is ENHRY and CDR2 SYGVKD. The CDR3 DNA sequence: TGTGCCATCAGTGAGTCAAACGTGGGTGGGTCGAACACTGAAGCTTTCTTT. Amino acids: CAISESNVGGSNTEAFF.

This clonotype has a count of ten or more. The chain combines TRBV24-1 with TRBJ2-5; tentative D call: TRBD1 (6 bases). V shed 3 bases and J shed 4 bases, with 8 bases lying between them. This CDR3 contains 13 residues. The germline gives CDR1 KGHDR, CDR2 SFDVKD. The CDR3 loop is CATSDPRGETQYF. The CDR3 nucleotides are TGTGCCACCAGTGATCCCAGGGGAGAGACCCAGTACTTC.

V gene TRBV25-1 combines with J gene TRBJ1-4, with TRBD1 matching over 12 bases. This CDR3 spans 16 amino acids. Looked up from germline, CDR1 is MGHDK and CDR2 is SYGVNS. The V and J ends lost 9 bases and 7 bases, in that order; junction bases with no gene match: 12. The CDR3 protein is CASSTGTGGSPEKLFF. The CDR3 DNA reads as TGTGCCAGTTCTACTGGGACAGGGGGCAGCCCTGAAAAACTGTTTTTT.

This clonotype was recorded at least ten times. J is TRBJ2-7 and V is TRBV29-1, with D maybe TRBD1 (6 bases). V lost 0 bases and J 4 bases, leaving 10 bases between the germline ends. Germline assignment: CDR1 SQVTM and CDR2 ANQGSEA. This CDR3 is built from 13 residues. In DNA form, the CDR3 reads TGCAGCGTTGAAGAGGGGGCACCTTACGAGCAGTACTTC. It encodes CSVEEGAPYEQYF.

For the CDR3, the DNA is TGTGCCAGCAGTTACACGGGATATTCGTCGGAGCAGTACTTC. Translating it yields CASSYTGYSSEQYF. This chain connects TRBV6-5 to TRBJ2-7, with D maybe TRBD2 (5 bases). CDR3 length equals 14 residues. V was trimmed by 2 bases and J by 7 bases, leaving 15 bases between them. Germline V lookup: CDR1 MNHEY, CDR2 SVGAGI.

Concerning this clonotype itself: The junction and the germline gene differ at one end; a read error may be behind it. The rearrangement uses TRBV11-2 and TRBJ1-2, with D possibly being TRBD1 (5 bases). The germline V gene has CDR1 SGHAT and CDR2 FQNNGV. The CDR3 length is 16 residues. CDR3 coding DNA: TGTGCCAGCAGCTTAGAACGGGGGGGTTTTAACTATGGCCACACCTTC. Its protein is CASSLERGGFNYGHTF.